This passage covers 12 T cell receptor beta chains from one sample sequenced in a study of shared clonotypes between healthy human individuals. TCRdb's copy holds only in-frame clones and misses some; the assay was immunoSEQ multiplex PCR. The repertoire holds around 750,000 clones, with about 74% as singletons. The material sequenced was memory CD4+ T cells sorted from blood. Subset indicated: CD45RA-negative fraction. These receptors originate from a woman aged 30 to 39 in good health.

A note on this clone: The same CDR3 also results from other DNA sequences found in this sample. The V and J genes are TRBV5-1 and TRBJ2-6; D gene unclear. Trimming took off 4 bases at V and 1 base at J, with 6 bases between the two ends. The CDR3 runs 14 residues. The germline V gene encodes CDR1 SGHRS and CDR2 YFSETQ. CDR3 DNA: TGCGCCAGCAGCCGCCAGTCTGGGGCCAACGTCCTGACTTTC. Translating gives CASSRQSGANVLTF.

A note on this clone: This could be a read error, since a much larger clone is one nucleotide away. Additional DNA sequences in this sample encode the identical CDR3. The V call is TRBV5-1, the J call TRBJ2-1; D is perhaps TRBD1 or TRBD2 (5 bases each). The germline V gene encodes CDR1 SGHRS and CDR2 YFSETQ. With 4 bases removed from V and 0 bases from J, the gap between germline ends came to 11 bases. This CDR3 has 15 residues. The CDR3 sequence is CASSVDTSSYNEQFF. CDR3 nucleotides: TGCGCCAGCAGCGTGGACACTAGCTCCTACAATGAGCAGTTCTTC.

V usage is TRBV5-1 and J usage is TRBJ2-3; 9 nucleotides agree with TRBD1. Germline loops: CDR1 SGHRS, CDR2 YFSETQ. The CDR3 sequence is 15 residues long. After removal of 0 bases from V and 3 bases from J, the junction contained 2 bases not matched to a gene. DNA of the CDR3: TGCGCCAGCAGCTTGGCCGGGACAGGGACAGATACGCAGTATTTT. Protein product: CASSLAGTGTDTQYF.

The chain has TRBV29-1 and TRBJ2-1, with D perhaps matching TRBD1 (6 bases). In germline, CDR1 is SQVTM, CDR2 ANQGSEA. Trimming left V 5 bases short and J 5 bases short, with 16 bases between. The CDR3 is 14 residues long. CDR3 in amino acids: CSVNYREGNNEQFF. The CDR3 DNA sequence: TGCAGCGTTAATTACAGGGAAGGGAACAATGAGCAGTTCTTC.

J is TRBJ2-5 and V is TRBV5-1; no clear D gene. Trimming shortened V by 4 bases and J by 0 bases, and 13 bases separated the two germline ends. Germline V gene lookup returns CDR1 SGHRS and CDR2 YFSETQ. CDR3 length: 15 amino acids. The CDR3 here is CASSPRTPYQETQYF. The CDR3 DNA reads TGCGCCAGCAGCCCTCGCACACCGTACCAAGAGACCCAGTACTTC.

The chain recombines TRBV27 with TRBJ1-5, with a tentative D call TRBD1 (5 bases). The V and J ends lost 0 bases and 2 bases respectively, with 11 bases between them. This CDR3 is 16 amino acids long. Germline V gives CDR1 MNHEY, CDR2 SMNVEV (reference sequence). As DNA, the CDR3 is TGTGCCAGCAGTTTATCGAGTAGGGGCGGCAATCAGCCCCAGCATTTT. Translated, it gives CASSLSSRGGNQPQHF.

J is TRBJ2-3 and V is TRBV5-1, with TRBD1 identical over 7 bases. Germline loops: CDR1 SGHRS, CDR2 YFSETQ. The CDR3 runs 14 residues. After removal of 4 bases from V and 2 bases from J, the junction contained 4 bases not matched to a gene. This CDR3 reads CASSPTGSTDTQYF. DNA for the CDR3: TGCGCCAGCAGCCCGACAGGGTCCACAGATACGCAGTATTTT.

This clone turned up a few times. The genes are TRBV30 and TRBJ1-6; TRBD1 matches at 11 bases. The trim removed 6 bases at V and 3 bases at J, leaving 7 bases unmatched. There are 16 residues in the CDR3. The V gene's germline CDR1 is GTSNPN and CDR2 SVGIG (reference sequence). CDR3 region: CACRWTGGNYNSPLHF. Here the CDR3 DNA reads TGTGCCTGTAGATGGACAGGGGGCAACTATAATTCACCCCTCCACTTT.

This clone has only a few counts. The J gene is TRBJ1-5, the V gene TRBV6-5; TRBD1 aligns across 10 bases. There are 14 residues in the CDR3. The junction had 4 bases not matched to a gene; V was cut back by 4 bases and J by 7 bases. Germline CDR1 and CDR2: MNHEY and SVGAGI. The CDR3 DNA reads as TGTGCCAGCAGTTCCGGGACAGGGGAACAGCCCCAGCATTTT. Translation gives CASSSGTGEQPQHF.

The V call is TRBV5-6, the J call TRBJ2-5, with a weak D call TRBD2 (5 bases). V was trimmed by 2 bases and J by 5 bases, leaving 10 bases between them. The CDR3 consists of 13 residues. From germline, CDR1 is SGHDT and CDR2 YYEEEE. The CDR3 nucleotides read TGTGCCAGCAGCTTTCGGAGGTACGAGACCCAGTACTTC. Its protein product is CASSFRRYETQYF.

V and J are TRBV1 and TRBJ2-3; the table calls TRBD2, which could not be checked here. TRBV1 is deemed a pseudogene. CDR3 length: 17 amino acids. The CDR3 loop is CTSSQESAGAHTDTQYF. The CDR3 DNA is TGCACCAGCAGCCAAGAGTCGGCGGGAGCGCACACAGATACGCAGTATTTT.

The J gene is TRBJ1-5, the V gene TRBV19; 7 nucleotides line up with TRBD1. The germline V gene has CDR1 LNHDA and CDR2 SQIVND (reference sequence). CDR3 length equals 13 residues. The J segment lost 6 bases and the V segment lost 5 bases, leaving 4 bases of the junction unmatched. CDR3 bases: TGTGCCAGTAGTCAGGGGGTGGGTCAGCCCCAGCATTTT. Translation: CASSQGVGQPQHF.